This TCR beta chain appears in the sequencing data of a study of technical replicates of blood from a handful of donors. This clone was found once. Sequencing was performed with immunoSEQ multiplex PCR; in TCRdb, only in-frame clones are kept and a portion is missing. The profile shows 80,000 to 100,000 clones, about 96% of them singletons. Sequenced: T cells isolated from PBMCs. This sequence originates from a human donor in good health.

CDR3 DNA sequence: TGTGCCAGCACGAGGGGGAGCTCCTACAATGAGCAGTTCTTC. Translated, it gives CASTRGSSYNEQFF. V gene TRBV6-1 combines with J gene TRBJ2-1; tentatively, D is TRBD1 (6 bases). CDR1 and CDR2 (germline): MNHNS, SASEGT. The CDR3 runs to 14 residues. Trimming left V 7 bases short and J 0 bases short, with 10 bases between.